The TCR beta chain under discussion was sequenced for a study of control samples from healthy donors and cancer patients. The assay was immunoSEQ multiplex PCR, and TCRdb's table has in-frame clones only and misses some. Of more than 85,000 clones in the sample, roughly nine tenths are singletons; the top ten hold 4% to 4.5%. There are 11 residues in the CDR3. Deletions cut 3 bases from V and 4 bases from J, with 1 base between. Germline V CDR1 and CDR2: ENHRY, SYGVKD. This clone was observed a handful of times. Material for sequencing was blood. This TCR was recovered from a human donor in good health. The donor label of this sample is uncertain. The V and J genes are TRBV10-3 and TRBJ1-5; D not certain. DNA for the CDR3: TGTGCCATCAGTGAAAATCAGCCCCAGCATTTT. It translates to CAISENQPQHF.